The rows below give T cell receptor beta chains drawn from one sample of a study of T cell clones after liver transplantation. Using immunoSEQ multiplex PCR, the repertoire was profiled, and TCRdb retains in-frame clones only, with some absent. The sample consists of approximately 65,000 clones, approximately 92% of them appearing once. The sample here was CD4+ T cells from blood, taken around 25 months after liver transplant. The origin of the receptors is a human patient who received a liver transplant. Some T cells may be supplied by the graft donor. Each CDR3 is given with its conserved first and last residue. Fields, in order: J gene, D gene, clone size, V gene, CDR3 protein, CDR3 DNA. D genes are given only for firm matches. Some rows mark clone size as missing; the rest say once, few, many or name a class of expanded clone.

>TRBJ2-7|TRBD1|NA|TRBV19
CASSWDSQSSYEQYF
TGTGCCAGTAGTTGGGACAGCCAGAGCTCCTACGAGCAGTACTTC
>TRBJ1-2|NA|NA|TRBV5-4
CASSLRQFYGYTF
TGTGCCAGCAGCTTGCGGCAGTTCTATGGCTACACCTTC
>TRBJ2-1|NA|NA|TRBV5-1
CASSGTGAHDEQFF
TGCGCCAGCAGCGGGACGGGAGCTCACGATGAGCAGTTCTTC
>TRBJ2-2|NA|NA|TRBV6-4
CASSELALTGELFF
TGTGCCAGCAGTGAACTAGCACTAACCGGGGAGCTGTTTTTT
>TRBJ2-3|TRBD1|NA|TRBV29-1
CSVYSDRGDTQYF
TGCAGCGTTTATAGCGACAGGGGTGATACGCAGTATTTT
>TRBJ1-1|TRBD1|once|TRBV4-3
CASSHLDREGTEAFF
TGCGCCAGCAGCCACCTCGACAGGGAGGGGACTGAAGCTTTCTTT
>TRBJ1-4|NA|NA|TRBV28
CASCQSEKLFF
TGTGCCAGCTGCCAGAGTGAAAAACTGTTTTTT
>TRBJ2-1|TRBD2|NA|TRBV2
CASSALAPNEQFF
TGTGCCAGCAGCGCACTAGCGCCCAATGAGCAGTTCTTC
>TRBJ2-2|NA|NA|TRBV7-9
CASSGLPTWTGELFF
TGTGCCAGCAGTGGCCTTCCCACGTGGACCGGGGAGCTGTTTTTT
>TRBJ2-1|NA|NA|TRBV11-3
CASSLEGRRDYNEQFF
TGTGCCAGCAGCTTAGAGGGGCGCCGAGACTACAATGAGCAGTTCTTC
>TRBJ2-5|TRBD1|NA|TRBV19
CASSIGQGSVETQYF
TGTGCCAGTAGTATCGGACAGGGTTCTGTGGAGACCCAGTACTTC
>TRBJ2-5|NA|NA|TRBV7-6
CASSREETQYF
TGTGCCAGCAGCCGAGAAGAGACCCAGTACTTC
>TRBJ2-1|TRBD2|NA|TRBV13
CASSLPFSGSNEQFF
TGTGCCAGCAGCTTACCCTTTAGCGGGAGTAATGAGCAGTTCTTC
>TRBJ1-5|NA|NA|TRBV6-5
CASSWGAGNQPQHF
TGTGCCAGCAGTTGGGGGGCGGGGAATCAGCCCCAGCATTTT
>TRBJ2-5|NA|NA|TRBV5-1
CASSLSHPQETQYF
TGCGCCAGCAGCTTGAGTCACCCTCAAGAGACCCAGTACTTC
>TRBJ2-7|NA|NA|TRBV19
CASSMDSNYEQYF
TGTGCCAGTAGTATGGATAGCAACTACGAGCAGTACTTC
>TRBJ2-3|NA|NA|TRBV21-1
CASSNPQVGGHKGTDTQYF
TGTGCCAGCAGCAACCCCCAGGTAGGAGGGCACAAAGGCACAGATACGCAGTATTTT
>TRBJ2-7|NA|NA|TRBV2
CASSEAPGASYEQYF
TGTGCCAGCAGTGAAGCGCCCGGGGCCTCCTACGAGCAGTACTTC
>TRBJ2-1|TRBD2|NA|TRBV27
CASSIGLAAYNEQFF
TGTGCCAGCAGTATCGGACTAGCGGCATACAATGAGCAGTTCTTC
>TRBJ2-1|TRBD1|NA|TRBV5-1
CASSGTGDSYNEQFF
TGCGCCAGCAGCGGGACAGGGGACTCCTACAATGAGCAGTTCTTC
>TRBJ2-5|NA|NA|TRBV30
CAWSGTWPYQETQYF
TGTGCCTGGAGTGGGACTTGGCCGTACCAAGAGACCCAGTACTTC
>TRBJ2-2|NA|NA|TRBV5-1
CASSADSAGELFF
TGCGCCAGCAGTGCCGACAGTGCCGGGGAGCTGTTTTTT
>TRBJ2-2|TRBD2|NA|TRBV9
CASSLSASGSLTGELFF
TGTGCCAGCAGCCTTTCGGCTAGCGGGAGCTTAACCGGGGAGCTGTTTTTT
>TRBJ2-1|TRBD2|NA|TRBV9
CASSVVAGSSYNEQFF
TGTGCCAGCAGCGTAGTAGCGGGGAGCTCCTACAATGAGCAGTTCTTC
>TRBJ2-7|TRBD1|NA|TRBV30
CAWSSGGWGEQYF
TGTGCCTGGAGTTCAGGGGGATGGGGCGAGCAGTACTTC
>TRBJ2-7|NA|NA|TRBV6-6
CASSKQGYEQYF
TGTGCCAGCAGTAAACAGGGCTACGAGCAGTACTTC
>TRBJ1-1|NA|NA|TRBV30
CAWKIRGNTEAFF
TGTGCCTGGAAGATTCGGGGAAACACTGAAGCTTTCTTT
>TRBJ1-5|TRBD1|NA|TRBV2
CASRPGTGVNQPQHF
TGTGCCAGCAGGCCCGGGACAGGGGTCAATCAGCCCCAGCATTTT
>TRBJ1-5|NA|NA|TRBV7-2
CASSRRDGNQPQHF
TGTGCCAGCAGCAGGAGGGACGGCAATCAGCCCCAGCATTTT
>TRBJ1-4|NA|NA|TRBV11-3
CASAARSVFNEKLFF
TGTGCCAGCGCCGCCAGGAGTGTTTTTAATGAAAAACTGTTTTTT
>TRBJ2-5|NA|NA|TRBV2
CASRGRPMGQETQYF
TGTGCCAGCAGAGGCCGACCGATGGGACAAGAGACCCAGTACTTC
>TRBJ2-2|NA|NA|TRBV29-1
CSVEAQGPGELFF
TGCAGCGTTGAAGCACAGGGTCCCGGGGAGCTGTTTTTT
>TRBJ2-7|NA|NA|TRBV2
CASSERGLPLFLYF
TGTGCCAGCAGTGAACGTGGACTTCCTCTTTTCTTGTACTTC
>TRBJ1-3|NA|NA|TRBV2
CASSDGRRSGNTIYF
TGTGCCAGCAGTGACGGCCGGAGGTCTGGAAACACCATATATTTT
>TRBJ1-1|NA|NA|TRBV6-1
CASSERRNTEAFF
TGTGCCAGCAGTGAACGAAGGAACACTGAAGCTTTCTTT
>TRBJ2-1|TRBD2|NA|TRBV5-1
CASSGTGTSGRAAPNEQFF
TGCGCCAGCAGCGGAACCGGGACTAGCGGGAGGGCCGCTCCAAATGAGCAGTTCTTC
>TRBJ2-5|NA|NA|TRBV12-5
CASGSRVGVGETQYF
TGTGCTAGTGGTTCTAGGGTGGGAGTCGGGGAGACCCAGTACTTC